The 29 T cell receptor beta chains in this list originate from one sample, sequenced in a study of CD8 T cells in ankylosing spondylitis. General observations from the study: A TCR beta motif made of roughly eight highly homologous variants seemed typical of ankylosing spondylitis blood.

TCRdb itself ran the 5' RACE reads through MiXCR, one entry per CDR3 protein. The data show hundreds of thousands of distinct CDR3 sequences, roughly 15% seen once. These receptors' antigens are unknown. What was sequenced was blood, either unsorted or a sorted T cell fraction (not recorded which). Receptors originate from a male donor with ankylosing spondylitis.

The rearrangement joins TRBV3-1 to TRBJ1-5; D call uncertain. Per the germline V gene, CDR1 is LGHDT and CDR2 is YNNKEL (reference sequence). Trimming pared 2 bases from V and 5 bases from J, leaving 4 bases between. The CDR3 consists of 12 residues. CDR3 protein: CASSQNDQPQHF. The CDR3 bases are TGTGCCAGCAGCCAAAACGATCAGCCCCAGCATTTT.

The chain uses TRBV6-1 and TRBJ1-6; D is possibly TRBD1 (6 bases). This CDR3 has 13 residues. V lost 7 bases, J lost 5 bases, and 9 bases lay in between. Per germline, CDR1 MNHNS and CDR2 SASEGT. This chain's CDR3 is CASNQGHNSPLHF. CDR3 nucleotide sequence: TGTGCCAGCAATCAGGGGCATAATTCACCCCTCCACTTT.

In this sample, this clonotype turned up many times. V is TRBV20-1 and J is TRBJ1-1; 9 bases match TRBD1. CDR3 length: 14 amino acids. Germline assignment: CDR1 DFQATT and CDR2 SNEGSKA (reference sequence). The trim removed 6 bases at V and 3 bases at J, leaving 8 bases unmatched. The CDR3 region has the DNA TGCAGTGCCCCACAGGGGGCAGCGGACACTGAAGCTTTCTTT. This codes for CSAPQGAADTEAFF.

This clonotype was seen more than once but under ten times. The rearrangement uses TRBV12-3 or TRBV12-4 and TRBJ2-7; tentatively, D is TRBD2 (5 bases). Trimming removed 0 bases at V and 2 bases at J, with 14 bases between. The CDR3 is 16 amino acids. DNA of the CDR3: TGTGCCAGCAGTTTAGCGAGAGGAGGACTCGCCTACGAGCAGTACTTC. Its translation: CASSLARGGLAYEQYF.

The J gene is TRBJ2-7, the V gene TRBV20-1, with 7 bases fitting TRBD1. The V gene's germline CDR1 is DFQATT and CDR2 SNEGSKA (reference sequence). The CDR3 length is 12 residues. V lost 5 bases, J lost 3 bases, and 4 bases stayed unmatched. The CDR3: CSAYRDSYEQYF. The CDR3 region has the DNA TGCAGTGCTTACCGGGACAGCTACGAGCAGTACTTC.

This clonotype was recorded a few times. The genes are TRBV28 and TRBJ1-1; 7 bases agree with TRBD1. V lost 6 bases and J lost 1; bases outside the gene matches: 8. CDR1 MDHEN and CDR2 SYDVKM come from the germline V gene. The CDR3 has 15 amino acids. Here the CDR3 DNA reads TGTGCCAGCAGCAAACAGGGGACACCGAACACTGAAGCTTTCTTT. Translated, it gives CASSKQGTPNTEAFF.

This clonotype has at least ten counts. The CDR3 protein is CASSLQDSTGELFF. The CDR3 DNA reads as TGCGCCAGCAGCCTCCAGGACAGCACCGGGGAGCTGTTTTTT. The chain combines TRBV4-1 with TRBJ2-2; the D gene is possibly TRBD1 (6 bases). The length of the CDR3 is 14 residues. V dropped 4 bases and J dropped 4 bases, with 10 bases sitting between them. Germline V CDR1 and CDR2: MGHRA, YSYEKL.

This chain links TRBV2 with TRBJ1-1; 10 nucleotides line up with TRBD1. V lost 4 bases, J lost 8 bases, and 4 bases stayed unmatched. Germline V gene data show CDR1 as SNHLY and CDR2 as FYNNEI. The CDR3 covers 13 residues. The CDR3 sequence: CASSVGTGAEAFF. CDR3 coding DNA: TGTGCCAGCAGTGTCGGGACAGGGGCCGAAGCTTTCTTT.

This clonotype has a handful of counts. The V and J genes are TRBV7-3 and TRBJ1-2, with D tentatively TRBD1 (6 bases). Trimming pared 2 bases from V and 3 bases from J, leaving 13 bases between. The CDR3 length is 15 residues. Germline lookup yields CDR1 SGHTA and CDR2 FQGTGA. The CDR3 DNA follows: TGTGCCAGCAGCTTATTTGGTTGGGGGCACTATGGCTACACCTTC. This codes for CASSLFGWGHYGYTF. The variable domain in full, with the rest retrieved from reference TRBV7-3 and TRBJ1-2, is GAGVSQTPSNKVTEKGKYVELRCDPISGHTALYWYRQSLGQGPEFLIYFQGTGAADDSGLPNDRFFAVRPEGSVSTLKIQRTERGDSAVYLCASSLFGWGHYGYTFGSGTRLTVV.

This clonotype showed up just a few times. CDR3 sequence reads: CASSLTTSGITYEQYF. In nucleotides, the CDR3 is TGTGCCAGCAGTCTCACGACTAGCGGGATCACCTACGAGCAGTACTTC. The chain links TRBV6-1 to TRBJ2-7; 11 nucleotides align to TRBD2. J was trimmed by 2 bases and V by 5 bases; bases with no gene match: 8. The CDR3 loop spans 16 amino acids. Germline-derived CDR1 and CDR2 are MNHNS and SASEGT.

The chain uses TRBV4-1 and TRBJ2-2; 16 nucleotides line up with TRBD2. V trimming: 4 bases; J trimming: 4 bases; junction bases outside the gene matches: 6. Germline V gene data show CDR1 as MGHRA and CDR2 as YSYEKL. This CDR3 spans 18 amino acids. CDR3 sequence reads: CASSPTGLAGGLTGELFF. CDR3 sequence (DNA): TGCGCCAGCAGCCCAACGGGACTAGCGGGAGGGCTCACCGGGGAGCTGTTTTTT.

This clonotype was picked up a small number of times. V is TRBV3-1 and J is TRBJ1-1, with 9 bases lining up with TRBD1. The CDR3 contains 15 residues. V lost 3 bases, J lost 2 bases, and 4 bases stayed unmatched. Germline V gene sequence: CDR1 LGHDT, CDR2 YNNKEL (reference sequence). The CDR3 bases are TGTGCCAGCAGCCAGGGGACAGGGAGAAACACTGAAGCTTTCTTT. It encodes CASSQGTGRNTEAFF.

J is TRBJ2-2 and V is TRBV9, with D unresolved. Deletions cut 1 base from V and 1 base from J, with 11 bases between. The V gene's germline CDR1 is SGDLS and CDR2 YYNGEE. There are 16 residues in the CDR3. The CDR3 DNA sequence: TGTGCCAGCAGCGTAATGGCATCGGGGAACACCGGGGAGCTGTTTTTT. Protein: CASSVMASGNTGELFF.

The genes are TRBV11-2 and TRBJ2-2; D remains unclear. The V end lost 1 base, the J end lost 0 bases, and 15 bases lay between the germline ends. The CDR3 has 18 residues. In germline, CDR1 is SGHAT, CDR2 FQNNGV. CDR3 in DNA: TGTGCCAGCAGCTTAGGGGTCGTAGCCCCTGCGAACACCGGGGAGCTGTTTTTT. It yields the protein CASSLGVVAPANTGELFF.

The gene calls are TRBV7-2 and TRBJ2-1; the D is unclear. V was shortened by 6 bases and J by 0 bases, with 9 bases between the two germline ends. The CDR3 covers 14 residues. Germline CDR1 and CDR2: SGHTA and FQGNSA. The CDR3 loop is CASSYYSSYNEQFF. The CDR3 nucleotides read TGTGCCAGCAGTTATTACAGCTCCTACAATGAGCAGTTCTTC.

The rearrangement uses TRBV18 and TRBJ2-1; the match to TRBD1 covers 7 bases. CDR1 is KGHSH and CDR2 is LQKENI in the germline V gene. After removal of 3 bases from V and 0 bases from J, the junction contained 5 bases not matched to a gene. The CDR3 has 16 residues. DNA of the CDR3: TGTGCCAGCTCACCCCTACAGGGGAGCTCCTACAATGAGCAGTTCTTC. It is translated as CASSPLQGSSYNEQFF.

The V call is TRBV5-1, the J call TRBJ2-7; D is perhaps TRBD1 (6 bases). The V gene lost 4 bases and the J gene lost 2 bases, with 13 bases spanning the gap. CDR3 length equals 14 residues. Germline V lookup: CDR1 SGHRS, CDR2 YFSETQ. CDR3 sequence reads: CASSADKGAYEQYF. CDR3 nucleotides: TGCGCCAGCAGCGCGGACAAGGGGGCCTACGAGCAGTACTTC.

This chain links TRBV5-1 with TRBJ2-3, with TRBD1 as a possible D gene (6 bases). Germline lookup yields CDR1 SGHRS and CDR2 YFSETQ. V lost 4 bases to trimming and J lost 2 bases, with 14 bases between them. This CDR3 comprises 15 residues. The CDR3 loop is CASSTLGGDTDTQYF. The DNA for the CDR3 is TGCGCCAGCAGCACCCTAGGGGGTGACACAGATACGCAGTATTTT.

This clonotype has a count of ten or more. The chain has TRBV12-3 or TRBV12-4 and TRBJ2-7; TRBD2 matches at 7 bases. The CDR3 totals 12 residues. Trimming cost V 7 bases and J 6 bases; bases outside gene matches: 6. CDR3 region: CASTWGGVEQYF. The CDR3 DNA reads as TGTGCCAGCACTTGGGGAGGGGTCGAGCAGTACTTC.

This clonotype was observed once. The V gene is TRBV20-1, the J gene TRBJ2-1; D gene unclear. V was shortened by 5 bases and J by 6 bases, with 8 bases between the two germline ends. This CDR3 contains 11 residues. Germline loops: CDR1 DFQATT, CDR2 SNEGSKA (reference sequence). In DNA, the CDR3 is TGCAGTGCTCTTAACGGCAATGAGCAGTTCTTC. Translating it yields CSALNGNEQFF.

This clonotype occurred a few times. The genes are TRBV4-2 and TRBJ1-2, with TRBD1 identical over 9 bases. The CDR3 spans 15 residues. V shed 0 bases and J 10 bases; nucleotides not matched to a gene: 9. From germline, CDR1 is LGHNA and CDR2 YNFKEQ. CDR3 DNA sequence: TGTGCCAGCAGCCAAGATGCCCCGGGACAGGGTATCTACACCTTC. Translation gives CASSQDAPGQGIYTF.

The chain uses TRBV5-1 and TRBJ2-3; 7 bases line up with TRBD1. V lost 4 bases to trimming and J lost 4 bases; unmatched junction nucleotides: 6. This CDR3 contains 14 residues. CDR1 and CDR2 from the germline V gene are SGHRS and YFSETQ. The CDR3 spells CASSVGTAADTQYF. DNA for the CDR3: TGCGCCAGCAGCGTTGGGACAGCGGCAGATACGCAGTATTTT.

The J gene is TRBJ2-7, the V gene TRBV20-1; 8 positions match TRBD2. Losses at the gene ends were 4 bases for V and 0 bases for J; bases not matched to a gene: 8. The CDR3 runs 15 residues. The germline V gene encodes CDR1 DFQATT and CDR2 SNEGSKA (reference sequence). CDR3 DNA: TGCAGTGCTACTTTTAGCGGGGAGGTCTCCTACGAGCAGTACTTC. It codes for CSATFSGEVSYEQYF.

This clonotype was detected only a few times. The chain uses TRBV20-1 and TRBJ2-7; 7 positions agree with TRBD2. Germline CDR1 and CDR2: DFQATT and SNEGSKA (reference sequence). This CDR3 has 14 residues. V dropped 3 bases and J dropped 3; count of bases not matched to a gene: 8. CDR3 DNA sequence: TGCAGTGCTAGTTCGCGGGAGAGGGACTACGAGCAGTACTTC. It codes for CSASSRERDYEQYF.

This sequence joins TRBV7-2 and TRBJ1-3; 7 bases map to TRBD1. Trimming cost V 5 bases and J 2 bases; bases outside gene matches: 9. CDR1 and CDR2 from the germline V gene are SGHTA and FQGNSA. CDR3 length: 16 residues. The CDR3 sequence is CASSPQHDRAGNTIYF. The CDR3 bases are TGTGCCAGCAGCCCCCAACACGACAGGGCTGGAAACACCATATATTTT. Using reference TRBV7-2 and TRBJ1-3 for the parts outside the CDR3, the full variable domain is GAGVSQSPSNKVTEKGKDVELRCDPISGHTALYWYRQSLGQGLEFLIYFQGNSAPDKSGLPSDRFSAERTGGSVSTLTIQRTQQEDSAVYLCASSPQHDRAGNTIYFGEGSWLTVV.

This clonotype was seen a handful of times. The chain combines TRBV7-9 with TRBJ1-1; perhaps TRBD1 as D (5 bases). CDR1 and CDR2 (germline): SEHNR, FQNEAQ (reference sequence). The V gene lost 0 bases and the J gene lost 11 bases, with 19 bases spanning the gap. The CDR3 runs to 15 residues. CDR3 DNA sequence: TGTGCCAGCAGCTTAGCGCGGACCGACAGTGTTATTGCTTTCTTT. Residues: CASSLARTDSVIAFF.

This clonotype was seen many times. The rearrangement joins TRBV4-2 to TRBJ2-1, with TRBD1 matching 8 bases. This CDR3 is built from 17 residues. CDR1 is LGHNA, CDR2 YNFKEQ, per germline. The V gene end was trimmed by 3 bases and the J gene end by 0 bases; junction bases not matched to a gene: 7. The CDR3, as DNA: TGTGCCAGCAGCCATTCTAGGACAGGGAGCTCCTACAATGAGCAGTTCTTC. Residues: CASSHSRTGSSYNEQFF.

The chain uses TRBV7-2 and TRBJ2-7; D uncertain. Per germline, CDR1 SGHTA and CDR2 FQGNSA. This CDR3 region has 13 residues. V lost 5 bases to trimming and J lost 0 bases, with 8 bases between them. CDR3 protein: CASSENPSYEQYF. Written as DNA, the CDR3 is TGTGCCAGCAGCGAAAACCCCTCCTACGAGCAGTACTTC. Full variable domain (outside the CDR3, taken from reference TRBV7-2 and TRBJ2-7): GAGVSQSPSNKVTEKGKDVELRCDPISGHTALYWYRQSLGQGLEFLIYFQGNSAPDKSGLPSDRFSAERTGGSVSTLTIQRTQQEDSAVYLCASSENPSYEQYFGPGTRLTVT.

CDR3 region: CASSLGTEGYGYTF. The CDR3 nucleotides are TGTGCCAGCAGCTTAGGGACGGAGGGGTATGGCTACACCTTC. The chain links TRBV7-2 to TRBJ1-2; tentative D call: TRBD1 (5 bases). CDR1 SGHTA and CDR2 FQGNSA come from the germline V gene. V lost 1 base to trimming and J lost 5 bases, with 11 bases between them. CDR3 length equals 14 residues. Full variable domain (rest looked up from reference TRBV7-2 and TRBJ1-2): GAGVSQSPSNKVTEKGKDVELRCDPISGHTALYWYRQSLGQGLEFLIYFQGNSAPDKSGLPSDRFSAERTGGSVSTLTIQRTQQEDSAVYLCASSLGTEGYGYTFGSGTRLTVV.